This TCR beta chain was found in a study of tumor-infiltrating lymphocytes in oesophageal squamous cell carcinoma. Germline V CDR1 and CDR2: MDHEN, SYDVKM. The CDR3 has 11 amino acids. TCRdb passed the PCR reads through MiXCR, listing each CDR3 protein once. The sample holds about 12,000 distinct CDR3 sequences, 50% to 70% seen once. The chain employs TRBV28 and TRBJ2-3, with D unresolved. The J call is uncertain, as TRBJ1-1 better fits the DNA end. Sequenced sample: esophageal tumor tissue. This TCR came from a female donor with esophageal squamous cell carcinoma. CDR3 sequence (DNA): TGTGCCAGCAGGGAAAACTCTGAAGCTTTCTTT. Its translation: CASRENSEAFF.